The 28 T cell receptor beta chains in this list originate from one sample, sequenced in a study of cytomegalovirus exposure and HLA in healthy donors. Primers for the PCR totalled 60 Vbeta and 13 Jbeta. The data were produced by immunoSEQ multiplex PCR, yet TCRdb's version contains in-frame clones alone and is incomplete. This table has fewer than 200,000 clones, around 83% appearing once. The sequenced sample consisted of PBMCs. These receptors came from a man aged 35 to 55 in good health and CMV-seropositive.

This chain uses TRBV10-3 with TRBJ2-5; the D gene is possibly TRBD1 (8 bases). The CDR3 is made up of 15 amino acids. The germline V gene has CDR1 ENHRY and CDR2 SYGVKD. V lost 5 bases and J lost 3, with 16 bases in between. CDR3 nucleotide sequence: TGTGCCATCAGTTCTACAGGGGGGGGAGAAGAGACCCAGTACTTC. Translation gives CAISSTGGGEETQYF.

V and J are TRBV6-5 and TRBJ1-1; D is perhaps TRBD1 (6 bases). The CDR3 runs 15 residues. CDR1 MNHEY and CDR2 SVGAGI come from the germline V gene. V lost 5 bases and J lost 4, with 17 bases in between. In nucleotides, the CDR3 is TGTGCCAGCAGTACCACAGGGTTGGCTGCCACTGAAGCTTTCTTT. It translates to CASSTTGLAATEAFF.

J is TRBJ1-2 and V is TRBV14, with D maybe TRBD1 (6 bases). The length of the CDR3 is 12 residues. Deletions cut 4 bases from V and 8 bases from J, with 11 bases between. CDR1 is SGHDN, CDR2 FVKESK, per germline. The CDR3 DNA sequence: TGTGCCAGCAGCCTTACCAGGGGAGGCTACACCTTC. As protein: CASSLTRGGYTF.

V and J are TRBV19 and TRBJ1-2, with 8 bases identical to TRBD1. The germline gives CDR1 LNHDA, CDR2 SQIVND (reference sequence). This CDR3 has 16 residues. With V trimmed by 4 bases and J by 6 bases, 13 bases remained unmatched. In nucleotides, the CDR3 is TGTGCCAGTAGTAGAGAACCAGACAGGGGTAGGGATGGCTACACCTTC. As protein: CASSREPDRGRDGYTF.

This clone is a singleton in its sample. The CDR3 coding sequence is TGTGCCAGCAGCAGACAGGGTGGGGACACTGAAGCTTTCTTT. This gives the protein CASSRQGGDTEAFF. The V gene is TRBV9, the J gene TRBJ1-1; 7 nucleotides match TRBD1. This CDR3 has 14 amino acids. Germline assignment: CDR1 SGDLS and CDR2 YYNGEE. V lost 4 bases, J lost 3 bases, and 6 bases stayed unmatched.

This clone has a single count. The junction and the germline gene differ at one end; a read error may be behind it. The V call is TRBV7-9, the J call TRBJ1-1, with D hard to call. Germline V CDR1 and CDR2: SEHNR, FQNEAQ (reference sequence). This CDR3 region has 14 residues. The CDR3 loop reads CSSSLETRGTEAFF. The CDR3 DNA is TGTTCCAGCAGCTTAGAAACCCGAGGGACTGAAGCTTTCTTT.

The J gene is TRBJ1-3, the V gene TRBV5-1; D ambiguous. Germline CDR1 is SGHRS and CDR2 is YFSETQ. The CDR3 sequence is 16 residues long. The V end lost 4 bases, the J end lost 0 bases, and 14 bases lay between the germline ends. This CDR3 reads CASSPDGGSSGNTIYF. The CDR3 DNA follows: TGCGCCAGCAGCCCGGACGGAGGCTCCTCTGGAAACACCATATATTTT.

With regard to this clone: An end of the junction does not agree with germline; a read error may underlie this. This same CDR3 is encoded by further DNA sequences in the sample. The chain is built from TRBV6-5 and TRBJ1-4, with 7 bases that match TRBD1. The CDR3 has 14 amino acids. The germline V gene has CDR1 MNHEY and CDR2 SVGAGI. The CDR3 nucleotides read TGCGCCAGCAGATCAGACAGGGTTGGGGAAAAACTGTTTTTT. Translating it yields CASRSDRVGEKLFF.

This rearrangement joins TRBV9 to TRBJ2-3; the match to TRBD1 covers 7 bases. V shed 0 bases and J 6 bases; nucleotides not matched to a gene: 16. The CDR3 has 18 amino acids. Germline CDR1 reads SGDLS; CDR2 reads YYNGEE. The CDR3 DNA sequence: TGTGCCAGCAGCGTAGGGTTCCCCGAAGGGGGCGGCCCGGATACGCAGTATTTT. Its translation: CASSVGFPEGGGPDTQYF.

This sequence joins TRBV5-1 and TRBJ1-1, with 8 bases fitting TRBD1. The CDR3 contains 13 residues. CDR1 is SGHRS and CDR2 is YFSETQ in the germline V gene. V trimming: 3 bases; J trimming: 4 bases; junction bases outside the gene matches: 2. The chain's CDR3 is CASSSGTGTEAFF. The CDR3 DNA reads TGCGCCAGCAGCTCAGGGACAGGCACTGAAGCTTTCTTT.

DNA of the CDR3: TGCAGCACCCGGGACAGCGCCTACGAGCAGTACTTC. It codes for CSTRDSAYEQYF. The rearrangement joins TRBV29-1 to TRBJ2-7; TRBD1 aligns across 7 bases. The CDR3 runs 12 residues. Germline CDR1 reads SQVTM; CDR2 reads ANQGSEA. Trimming at V came to 8 bases and at J to 2 bases, leaving 6 bases not matched to a gene.

This clone was seen more than once but under ten times. The gene calls are TRBV19 and TRBJ2-2; D is unclear. The CDR3 has 14 residues. The germline gives CDR1 LNHDA, CDR2 SQIVND (reference sequence). With 6 bases removed from V and 4 bases from J, the gap between germline ends came to 12 bases. CDR3 protein: CASSLVIGTGELFF. The DNA for the CDR3 is TGTGCCAGTAGCCTAGTAATCGGCACCGGGGAGCTGTTTTTT.

V usage is TRBV5-1 and J usage is TRBJ2-2, with TRBD1 matching over 8 bases. Germline V gene sequence: CDR1 SGHRS, CDR2 YFSETQ. V gave up 6 bases and J gave up 7 bases; unmatched junction bases: 11. The CDR3 is made up of 15 amino acids. The CDR3 DNA sequence: TGCGCCAGCACCGCCTTGACAGGGGCTGGCGGGGAGCTGTTTTTT. It translates to CASTALTGAGGELFF. Based on the CDR3 plus reference TRBV5-1 and TRBJ2-2, the full variable domain is KAGVTQTPRYLIKTRGQQVTLSCSPISGHRSVSWYQQTPGQGLQFLFEYFSETQRNKGNFPGRFSGRQFSNSRSEMNVSTLELGDSALYLCASTALTGAGGELFFGEGSRLTVL.

The chain is built from TRBV6-5 and TRBJ2-7; the match to TRBD1 covers 8 bases. The length of the CDR3 is 14 residues. V lost 4 bases and J lost 4; bases outside the gene matches: 6. The germline V gene has CDR1 MNHEY and CDR2 SVGAGI. The CDR3 region is CASSWTGISYEQYF. CDR3 nucleotides: TGTGCCAGCAGTTGGACAGGGATCTCTTACGAGCAGTACTTC.

This clone showed up just once. Here the CDR3 DNA reads TGTGCCAGCAGACTCACAGGGTGGGATAACTATGGCTACACCTTC. Translating gives CASRLTGWDNYGYTF. The chain joins TRBV28 to TRBJ1-2; a weak D match, TRBD1 (6 bases). CDR3 length: 15 residues. Germline lookup yields CDR1 MDHEN and CDR2 SYDVKM. The V and J ends lost 6 bases and 1 base respectively, with 15 bases between them.

The chain employs TRBV7-2 and TRBJ2-2; possibly TRBD1 for D (5 bases). CDR1 and CDR2 (germline): SGHTA, FQGNSA. This CDR3 contains 13 residues. V lost 5 bases to trimming and J lost 5 bases, with 9 bases between them. The CDR3 bases are TGTGCCAGCAGCCGGACATTGACCGGGGAGCTGTTTTTT. It specifies CASSRTLTGELFF.

The V and J genes are TRBV28 and TRBJ1-5; D not certain. The CDR3 loop spans 13 amino acids. Germline CDR1 reads MDHEN; CDR2 reads SYDVKM. Deletions cut 6 bases from V and 4 bases from J, with 10 bases between. CDR3 residues: CASSLTENQPQHF. The CDR3 coding sequence is TGTGCCAGCAGCCTTACAGAAAATCAGCCCCAGCATTTT.

V is TRBV2 and J is TRBJ2-7; D is perhaps TRBD1 (6 bases). Trimming removed 3 bases at V and 7 bases at J, with 13 bases between. CDR1 is SNHLY, CDR2 FYNNEI, per germline. The CDR3 covers 13 residues. The CDR3 bases are TGTGCCAGCAGTGATCGGACAGCCGGGGAGCAGTACTTC. Its protein is CASSDRTAGEQYF.

The rearrangement uses TRBV6-5 and TRBJ1-1; 9 bases align to TRBD1. This CDR3 spans 15 amino acids. Germline values: CDR1 MNHEY, CDR2 SVGAGI. The V segment lost 4 bases and the J segment 3 bases; nucleotides outside the gene matches: 6. The CDR3 loop is CASSWLRTGDTEAFF. The CDR3 region has the DNA TGTGCCAGCAGTTGGCTTCGGACAGGGGACACTGAAGCTTTCTTT.

The gene calls are TRBV9 and TRBJ2-4, with a weak D call TRBD2 (6 bases). There are 16 residues in the CDR3. The germline V and J ends were trimmed by 4 bases and 0 bases, with 14 bases remaining between them. Germline V lookup: CDR1 SGDLS, CDR2 YYNGEE. The CDR3 DNA is TGTGCCAGCAGCCCCCGACTGGGACTAGCCAAAAACATTCAGTACTTC. This gives the protein CASSPRLGLAKNIQYF. Filled out from reference TRBV9 and TRBJ2-4, the complete variable domain reads DSGVTQTPKHLITATGQRVTLRCSPRSGDLSVYWYQQSLDQGLQFLIQYYNGEERAKGNILERFSAQQFPDLHSELNLSSLELGDSALYFCASSPRLGLAKNIQYFGAGTRLSVL.

The chain carries TRBV5-1 and TRBJ2-2, with 10 bases matching TRBD2. The CDR3 sequence is 15 residues long. Germline CDR1 SGHRS, CDR2 YFSETQ. V gave up 1 base and J gave up 5 bases; unmatched junction bases: 2. The CDR3 nucleotides read TGCGCCAGCAGCTTGATAGCGGGAGGAACCGGGGAGCTGTTTTTT. Its protein product is CASSLIAGGTGELFF.

The chain carries TRBV15 and TRBJ1-1; 11 bases match TRBD1. This CDR3 comprises 16 residues. V was clipped by 2 bases and J by 4 bases; unmatched bases: 6. The V gene's germline CDR1 is LNHNV and CDR2 YYDKDF (reference sequence). The CDR3, as DNA: TGTGCCACCAGCAGATTCTCCGGGACAGGGGGCACTGAAGCTTTCTTT. Translation: CATSRFSGTGGTEAFF.

CDR3 sequence (DNA): TGTGCTAGTGGTTTGGGGACTGCCAACACCGGGGAGCTGTTTTTT. Encoded protein: CASGLGTANTGELFF. The V and J genes are TRBV12-5 and TRBJ2-2; D may be TRBD2 (5 bases). Germline V gene lookup returns CDR1 LGHNT and CDR2 FRNRAP. Trimming cost V 1 base and J 2 bases, with 8 bases left between them. The CDR3 spans 15 residues.

The chain recombines TRBV2 with TRBJ2-5; D not resolved. V lost 3 bases and J lost 5, with 4 bases in between. Looked up from germline, CDR1 is SNHLY and CDR2 is FYNNEI. The CDR3 extends over 11 amino acids. CDR3 in amino acids: CASSESETQYF. DNA of the CDR3: TGTGCCAGCAGTGAGAGTGAGACCCAGTACTTC.

This sequence joins TRBV18 and TRBJ2-7; weak D call: TRBD1 (6 bases). V gave up 2 bases and J gave up 6 bases, with 17 bases separating them. The CDR3 consists of 15 residues. The germline V gene encodes CDR1 KGHSH and CDR2 LQKENI. CDR3 DNA sequence: TGTGCCAGCTCACCAGGTCGACAGGTCCAGGTCGAGCAGTACTTC. Translated: CASSPGRQVQVEQYF.

In DNA form, the CDR3 reads TGTGCCAGCAGTGGGATCAGCGGGAGTTCGTACAATGAGCAGTTCTTC. It specifies CASSGISGSSYNEQFF. V is TRBV25-1 and J is TRBJ2-1, with TRBD2 matching 8 bases. J gave up 4 bases and V 4 bases, and 9 bases lay outside the gene matches. Per the germline V gene, CDR1 is MGHDK and CDR2 is SYGVNS. CDR3 size: 16 residues.

The gene calls are TRBV10-3 and TRBJ1-1; TRBD1 matches 11 bases. Looked up from germline, CDR1 is ENHRY and CDR2 is SYGVKD. This CDR3 is 12 amino acids long. The junction had 2 bases not matched to a gene; V was cut back by 10 bases and J by 4 bases. In nucleotides, the CDR3 is TGTGCCAGCGGGACAGGGGGCACTGAAGCTTTCTTT. It yields the protein CASGTGGTEAFF.

The gene calls are TRBV4-2 and TRBJ2-6, with 10 bases identical to TRBD1. The CDR3 is 18 amino acids. Germline CDR1 is LGHNA and CDR2 is YNFKEQ. V lost 2 bases and J lost 2; bases outside the gene matches: 6. DNA of the CDR3: TGTGCCAGCAGCCAAACGGGACAGGGGAGGGCTGGGGCCAACGTCCTGACTTTC. Amino acid sequence: CASSQTGQGRAGANVLTF.